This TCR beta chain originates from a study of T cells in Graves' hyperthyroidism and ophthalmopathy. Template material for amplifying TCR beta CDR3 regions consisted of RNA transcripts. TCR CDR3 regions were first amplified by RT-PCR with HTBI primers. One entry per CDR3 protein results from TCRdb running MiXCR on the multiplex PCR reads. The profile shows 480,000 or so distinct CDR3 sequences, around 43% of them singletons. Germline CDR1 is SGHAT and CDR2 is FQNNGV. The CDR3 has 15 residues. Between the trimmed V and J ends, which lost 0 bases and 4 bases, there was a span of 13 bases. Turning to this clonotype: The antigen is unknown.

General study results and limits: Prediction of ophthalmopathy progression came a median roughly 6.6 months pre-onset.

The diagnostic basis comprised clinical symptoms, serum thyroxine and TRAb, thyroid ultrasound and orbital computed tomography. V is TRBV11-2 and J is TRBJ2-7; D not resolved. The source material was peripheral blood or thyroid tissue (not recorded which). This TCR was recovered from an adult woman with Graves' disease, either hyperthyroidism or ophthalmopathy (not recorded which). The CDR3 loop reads CASSLEPDGYYEQYF. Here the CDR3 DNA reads TGTGCCAGCAGCTTAGAGCCGGACGGCTATTACGAGCAGTACTTC.